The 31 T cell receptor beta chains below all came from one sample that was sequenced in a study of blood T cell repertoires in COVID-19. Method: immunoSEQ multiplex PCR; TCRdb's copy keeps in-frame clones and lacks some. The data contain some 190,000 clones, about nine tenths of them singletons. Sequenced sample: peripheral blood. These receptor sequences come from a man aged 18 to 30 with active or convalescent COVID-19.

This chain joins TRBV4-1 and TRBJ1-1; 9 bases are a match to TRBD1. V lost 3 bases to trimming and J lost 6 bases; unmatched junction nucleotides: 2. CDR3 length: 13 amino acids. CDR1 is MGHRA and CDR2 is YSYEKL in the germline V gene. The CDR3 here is CASSQGQGAEAFF. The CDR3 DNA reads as TGCGCCAGCAGCCAGGGACAGGGCGCTGAAGCTTTCTTT.

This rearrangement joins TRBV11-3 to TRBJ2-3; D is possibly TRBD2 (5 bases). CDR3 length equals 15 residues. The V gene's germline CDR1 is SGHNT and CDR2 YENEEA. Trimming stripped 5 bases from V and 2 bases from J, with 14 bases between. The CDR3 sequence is CASSPQLAPTDTQYF. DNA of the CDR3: TGTGCCAGCAGCCCTCAGCTAGCACCCACAGATACGCAGTATTTT.

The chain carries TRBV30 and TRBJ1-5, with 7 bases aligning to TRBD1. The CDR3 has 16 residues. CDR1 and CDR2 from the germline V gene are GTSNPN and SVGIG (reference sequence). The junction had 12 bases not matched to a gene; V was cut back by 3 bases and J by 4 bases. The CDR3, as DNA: TGTGCCTGGAGGAACCCTAGAGAGGGGGCGAATCAGCCCCAGCATTTT. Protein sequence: CAWRNPREGANQPQHF.

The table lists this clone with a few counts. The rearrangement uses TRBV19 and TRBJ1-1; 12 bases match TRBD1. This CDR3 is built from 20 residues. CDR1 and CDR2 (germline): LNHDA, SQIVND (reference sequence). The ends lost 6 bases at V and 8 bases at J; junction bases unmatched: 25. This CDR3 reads CASSQNWGTGGAARALEAFF. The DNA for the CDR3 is TGTGCCAGTAGCCAAAACTGGGGGACAGGGGGCGCCGCTCGGGCATTGGAAGCTTTCTTT. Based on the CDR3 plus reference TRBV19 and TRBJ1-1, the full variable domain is DGGITQSPKYLFRKEGQNVTLSCEQNLNHDAMYWYRQDPGQGLRLIYYSQIVNDFQKGDIAEGYSVSREKKESFPLTVTSAQKNPTAFYLCASSQNWGTGGAARALEAFFGQGTRLTVV.

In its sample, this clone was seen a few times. The CDR3 loop is CASSPRVDPYEQYF. The CDR3, as DNA: TGTGCCAGCAGCCCCCGGGTAGACCCCTACGAGCAGTACTTC. The chain uses TRBV9 and TRBJ2-7; D is undetermined. Germline V gene lookup returns CDR1 SGDLS and CDR2 YYNGEE. Trimming took off 4 bases at V and 2 bases at J, with 13 bases between the two ends. The CDR3 length is 14 residues. Full variable domain (outside the CDR3, taken from reference TRBV9 and TRBJ2-7): DSGVTQTPKHLITATGQRVTLRCSPRSGDLSVYWYQQSLDQGLQFLIQYYNGEERAKGNILERFSAQQFPDLHSELNLSSLELGDSALYFCASSPRVDPYEQYFGPGTRLTVT.

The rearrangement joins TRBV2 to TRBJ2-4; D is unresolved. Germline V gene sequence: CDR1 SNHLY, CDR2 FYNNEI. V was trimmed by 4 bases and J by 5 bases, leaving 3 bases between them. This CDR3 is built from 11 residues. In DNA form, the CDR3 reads TGTGCCAGCAGTGGGCAAAACATTCAGTACTTC. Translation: CASSGQNIQYF.

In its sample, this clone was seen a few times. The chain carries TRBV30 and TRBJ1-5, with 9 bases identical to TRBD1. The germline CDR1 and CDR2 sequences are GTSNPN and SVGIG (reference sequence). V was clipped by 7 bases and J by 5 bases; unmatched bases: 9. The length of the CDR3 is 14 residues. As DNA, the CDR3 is TGTGCCTTAAGCCGGGACAGGGATGATCAGCCCCAGCATTTT. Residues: CALSRDRDDQPQHF.

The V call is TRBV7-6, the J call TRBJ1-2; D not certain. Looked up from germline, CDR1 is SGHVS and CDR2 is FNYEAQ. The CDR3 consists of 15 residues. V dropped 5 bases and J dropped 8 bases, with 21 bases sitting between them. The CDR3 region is CASSPGRETLGGYTF. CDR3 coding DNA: TGTGCCAGCAGCCCCGGCCGTGAGACCTTGGGCGGCTACACCTTC.

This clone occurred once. The CDR3 reads CASWDSSSYNEQFF. CDR3 bases: TGTGCCAGTTGGGACTCAAGCTCCTACAATGAGCAGTTCTTC. The J gene is TRBJ2-1, the V gene TRBV6-5; a weak D match, TRBD2 (6 bases). The germline V gene has CDR1 MNHEY and CDR2 SVGAGI. This CDR3 comprises 14 residues. V was cut by 9 bases and J by 0 bases, with 12 bases left in between.

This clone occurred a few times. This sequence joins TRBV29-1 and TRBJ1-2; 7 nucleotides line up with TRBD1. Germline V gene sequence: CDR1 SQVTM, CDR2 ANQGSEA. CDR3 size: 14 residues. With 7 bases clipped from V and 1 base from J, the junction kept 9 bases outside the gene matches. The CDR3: CSARQGGGNYGYTF. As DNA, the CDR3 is TGCAGCGCCCGACAGGGAGGAGGTAACTATGGCTACACCTTC.

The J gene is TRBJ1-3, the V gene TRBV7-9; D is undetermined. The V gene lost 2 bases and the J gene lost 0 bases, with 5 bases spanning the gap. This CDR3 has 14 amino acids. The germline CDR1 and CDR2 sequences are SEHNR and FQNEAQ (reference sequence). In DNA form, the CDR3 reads TGTGCCAGCAGCTTATATAACTCTGGAAACACCATATATTTT. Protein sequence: CASSLYNSGNTIYF.

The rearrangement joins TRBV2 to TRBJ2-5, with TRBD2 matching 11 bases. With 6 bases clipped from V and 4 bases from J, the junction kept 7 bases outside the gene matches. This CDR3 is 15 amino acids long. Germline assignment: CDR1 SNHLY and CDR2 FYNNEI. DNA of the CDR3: TGTGCCAGCAGGGCCGGGACTAGCGGCGGAGAGACCCAGTACTTC. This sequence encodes CASRAGTSGGETQYF.

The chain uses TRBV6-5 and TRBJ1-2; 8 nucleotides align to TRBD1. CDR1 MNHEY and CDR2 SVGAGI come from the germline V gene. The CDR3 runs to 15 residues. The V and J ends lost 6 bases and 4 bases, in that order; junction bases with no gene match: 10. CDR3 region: CASSRGQGSGYGYTF. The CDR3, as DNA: TGTGCCAGCAGCCGAGGACAGGGATCGGGCTATGGCTACACCTTC.

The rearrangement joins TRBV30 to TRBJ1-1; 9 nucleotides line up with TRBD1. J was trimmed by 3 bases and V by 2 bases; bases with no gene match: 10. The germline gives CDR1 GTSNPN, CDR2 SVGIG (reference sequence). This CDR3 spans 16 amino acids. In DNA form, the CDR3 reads TGTGCCTGGAGTCATGGATCGGACAGGGGAGACACTGAAGCTTTCTTT. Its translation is CAWSHGSDRGDTEAFF.

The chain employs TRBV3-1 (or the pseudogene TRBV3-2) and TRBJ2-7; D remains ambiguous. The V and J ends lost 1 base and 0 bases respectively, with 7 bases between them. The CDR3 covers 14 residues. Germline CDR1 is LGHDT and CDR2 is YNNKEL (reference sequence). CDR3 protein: CASSQAPSSYEQYF. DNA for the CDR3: TGTGCCAGCAGCCAAGCTCCCAGCTCCTACGAGCAGTACTTC.

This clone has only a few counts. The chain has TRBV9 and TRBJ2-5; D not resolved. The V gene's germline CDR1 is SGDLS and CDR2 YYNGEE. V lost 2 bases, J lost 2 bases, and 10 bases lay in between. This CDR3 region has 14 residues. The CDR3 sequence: CASSVEKKQETQYF. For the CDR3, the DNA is TGTGCCAGCAGCGTCGAGAAGAAACAAGAGACCCAGTACTTC.

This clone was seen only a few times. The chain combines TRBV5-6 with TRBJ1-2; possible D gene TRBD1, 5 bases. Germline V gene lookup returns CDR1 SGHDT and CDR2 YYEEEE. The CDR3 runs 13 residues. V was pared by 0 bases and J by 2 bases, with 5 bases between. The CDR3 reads CASSLAGNYGYTF. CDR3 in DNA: TGTGCCAGCAGCTTGGCAGGGAACTATGGCTACACCTTC.

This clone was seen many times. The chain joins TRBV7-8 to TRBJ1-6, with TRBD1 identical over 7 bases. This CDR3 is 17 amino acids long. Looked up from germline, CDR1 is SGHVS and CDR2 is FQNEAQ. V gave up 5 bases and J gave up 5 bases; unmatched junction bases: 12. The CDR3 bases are TGTGCCAGCAGCCAAAACCCCGGGACAGAGAATAATTCACCCCTCCACTTT. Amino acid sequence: CASSQNPGTENNSPLHF. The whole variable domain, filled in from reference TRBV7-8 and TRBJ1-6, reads GAGVSQSPRYKVAKRGQDVALRCDPISGHVSLFWYQQALGQGPEFLTYFQNEAQLDKSGLPSDRFFAERPEGSVSTLKIQRTQQEDSAVYLCASSQNPGTENNSPLHFGNGTRLTVT.

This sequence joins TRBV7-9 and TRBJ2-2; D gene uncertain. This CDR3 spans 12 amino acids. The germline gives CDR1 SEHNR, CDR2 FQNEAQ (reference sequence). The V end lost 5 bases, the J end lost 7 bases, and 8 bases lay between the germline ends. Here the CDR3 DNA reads TGTGCCAGCAGCGAAAGAGGCGGGGAGCTGTTTTTT. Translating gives CASSERGGELFF.

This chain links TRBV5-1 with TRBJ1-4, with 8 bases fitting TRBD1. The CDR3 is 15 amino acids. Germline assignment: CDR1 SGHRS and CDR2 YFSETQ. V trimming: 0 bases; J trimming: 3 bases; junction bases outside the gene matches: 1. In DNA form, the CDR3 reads TGCGCCAGCAGCTTGGGGGACAGGCCTAATGAAAAACTGTTTTTT. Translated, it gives CASSLGDRPNEKLFF.

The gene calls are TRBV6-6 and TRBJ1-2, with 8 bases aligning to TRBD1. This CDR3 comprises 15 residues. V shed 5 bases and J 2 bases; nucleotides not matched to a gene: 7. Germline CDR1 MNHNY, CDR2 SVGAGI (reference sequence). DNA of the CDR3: TGTGCCAGCAGTCCGCAGGGGGCTGTCAACTATGGCTACACCTTC. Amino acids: CASSPQGAVNYGYTF.

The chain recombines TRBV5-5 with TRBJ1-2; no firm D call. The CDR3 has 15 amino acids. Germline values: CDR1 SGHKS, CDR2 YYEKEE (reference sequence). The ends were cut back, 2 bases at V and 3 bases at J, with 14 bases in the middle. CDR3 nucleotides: TGTGCCAGCAGCTTAAACGGACTCCCTTACTATGGCTACACCTTC. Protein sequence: CASSLNGLPYYGYTF.

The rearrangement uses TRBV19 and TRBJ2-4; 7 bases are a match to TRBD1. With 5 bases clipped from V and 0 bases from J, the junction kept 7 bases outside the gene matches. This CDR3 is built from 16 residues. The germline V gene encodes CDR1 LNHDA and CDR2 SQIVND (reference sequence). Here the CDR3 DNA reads TGTGCCAGTAGTCCGGGACAGTACCTAGCCAAAAACATTCAGTACTTC. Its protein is CASSPGQYLAKNIQYF.

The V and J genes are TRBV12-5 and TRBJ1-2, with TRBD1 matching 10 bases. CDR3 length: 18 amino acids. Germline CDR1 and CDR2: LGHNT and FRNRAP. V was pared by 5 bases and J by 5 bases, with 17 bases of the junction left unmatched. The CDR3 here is CASGGAATTGGPLYGYTF. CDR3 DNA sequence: TGTGCTAGTGGTGGAGCGGCGACGACAGGGGGCCCGCTTTATGGCTACACCTTC. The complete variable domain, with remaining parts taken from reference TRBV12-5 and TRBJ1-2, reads DARVTQTPRHKVTEMGQEVTMRCQPILGHNTVFWYRQTMMQGLELLAYFRNRAPLDDSGMPKDRFSAEMPDATLATLKIQPSEPRDSAVYFCASGGAATTGGPLYGYTFGSGTRLTVV.

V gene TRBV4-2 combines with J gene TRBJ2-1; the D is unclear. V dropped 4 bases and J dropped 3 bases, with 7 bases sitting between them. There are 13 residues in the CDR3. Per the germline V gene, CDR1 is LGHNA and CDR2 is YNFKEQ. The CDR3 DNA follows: TGTGCCAGCAGCCCTGAGATCTACAATGAGCAGTTCTTC. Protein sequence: CASSPEIYNEQFF.

CDR3 in amino acids: CSAQASGSVTQYF. CDR3 DNA: TGCAGCGCCCAGGCTAGCGGGAGCGTTACGCAGTATTTT. The rearrangement uses TRBV29-1 and TRBJ2-3; 10 positions match TRBD2. Germline CDR1 and CDR2: SQVTM and ANQGSEA. The CDR3 runs 13 residues. V shed 7 bases and J 8 bases; nucleotides not matched to a gene: 9.

The CDR3 DNA reads as TGTGCCAGTAGTATCTTTTTCGGGGTGGATTGGCGGCAAAACATTCAGTACTTC. Translation: CASSIFFGVDWRQNIQYF. J is TRBJ2-4 and V is TRBV19, with a possible D match to TRBD2 (5 bases). The CDR3 is made up of 18 amino acids. Germline V lookup: CDR1 LNHDA, CDR2 SQIVND (reference sequence). V lost 3 bases and J 5 bases, leaving 23 bases between the germline ends.

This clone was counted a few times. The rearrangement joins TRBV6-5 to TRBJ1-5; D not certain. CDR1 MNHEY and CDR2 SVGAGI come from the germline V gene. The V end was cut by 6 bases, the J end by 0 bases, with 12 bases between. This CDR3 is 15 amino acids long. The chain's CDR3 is CASRPGILSNQPQHF. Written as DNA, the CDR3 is TGTGCCAGCAGGCCAGGCATTCTTAGCAATCAGCCCCAGCATTTT.

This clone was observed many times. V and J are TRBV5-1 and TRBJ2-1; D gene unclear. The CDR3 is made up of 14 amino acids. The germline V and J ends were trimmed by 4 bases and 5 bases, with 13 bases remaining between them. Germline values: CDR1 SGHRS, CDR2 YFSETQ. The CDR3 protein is CASSPLLGNNEQFF. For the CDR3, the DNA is TGCGCCAGCAGCCCTCTGCTAGGCAACAATGAGCAGTTCTTC.

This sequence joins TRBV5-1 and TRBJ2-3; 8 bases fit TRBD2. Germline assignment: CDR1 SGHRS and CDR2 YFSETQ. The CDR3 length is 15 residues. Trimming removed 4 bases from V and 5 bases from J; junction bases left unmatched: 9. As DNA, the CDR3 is TGCGCCAGCAGCCCCCCCGCGGGGGGCCGAGATACGCAGTATTTT. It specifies CASSPPAGGRDTQYF.

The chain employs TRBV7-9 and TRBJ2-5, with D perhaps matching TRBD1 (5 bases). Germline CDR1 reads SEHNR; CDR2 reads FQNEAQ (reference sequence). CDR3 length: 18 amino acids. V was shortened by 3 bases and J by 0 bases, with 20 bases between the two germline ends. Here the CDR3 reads CASSFRLVGALYQETQYF. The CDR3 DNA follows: TGTGCCAGCAGCTTTAGGTTGGTTGGGGCCCTGTACCAAGAGACCCAGTACTTC. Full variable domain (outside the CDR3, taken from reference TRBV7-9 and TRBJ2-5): DTGVSQNPRHKITKRGQNVTFRCDPISEHNRLYWYRQTLGQGPEFLTYFQNEAQLEKSRLLSDRFSAERPKGSFSTLEIQRTEQGDSAMYLCASSFRLVGALYQETQYFGPGTRLLVL.